The clone carrying this T cell receptor (beta chain) showed up just once. The antigen remains unidentified. The table came from immunoSEQ multiplex PCR; TCRdb's copy has only in-frame clones and leaves some out. This sample has about 110,000 clones; roughly nine tenths occur once, and the top ten carry approximately 5%. The data stem from a study of T cell responses to AZD1222 COVID-19 vaccine. Study-level findings and limits: Among spike-specific TCRs, nearly half reportedly target unmutated variant regions.

Germline CDR1 reads LGHDT; CDR2 reads YNNKEL (reference sequence). CDR3 size: 12 residues. With 3 bases removed from V and 0 bases from J, the gap between germline ends came to 2 bases. The chain has TRBV3-1 (or the pseudogene TRBV3-2) and TRBJ1-2, with no clear D. Sequenced here: peripheral blood, sampled on day 0 of AZD1222 vaccination. This sequence originates from an adult in good health. The CDR3 coding sequence is TGTGCCAGCAGCCAGACTAACTATGGCTACACCTTC. Translating gives CASSQTNYGYTF.